The text below deals with one TCR beta chain. Antigen specificity is unknown. The sample belongs to a study of naive CD8 T cells in extremely preterm neonates. Extremely preterm births at about 22-27 weeks of gestation supplied the samples. Findings and limits, study-wide: Relative to older groups, preterm infants had shorter, less trimmed CDR3s with fewer N additions.

The repertoire was sequenced with immunoSEQ multiplex PCR; TCRdb's copy has only in-frame clones and lacks some. The sample has 940 or so clones, roughly 97% seen once. In germline, CDR1 is MDHEN, CDR2 SYDVKM. This CDR3 region has 12 residues. The V end lost 2 bases, the J end lost 2 bases, and 4 bases lay between the germline ends. The rearrangement joins TRBV28 to TRBJ2-7; D not resolved. Sequenced sample: naive CD8+ T cells from cord blood. The receptor comes from a girl who was born preterm. The CDR3 nucleotides read TGTGCCAGCAGTTTACAGGCCTACGAGCAGTACTTC. Protein product: CASSLQAYEQYF.